These T cell receptor beta chains were read from a single sample in a study of blood T cell repertoires in COVID-19. Using immunoSEQ multiplex PCR, the repertoire was profiled, and TCRdb retains in-frame clones only, with some absent. This sample has about 140,000 clones; 75% to 80% occur once, and the top ten carry roughly 9%. The specimen sequenced was peripheral blood. The receptors shown here come from a woman between 50 and 59 years old with active or convalescent COVID-19. Both conserved end residues are part of each CDR3. The order of the fields is D gene, J gene, clone size, V gene, CDR3 protein, CDR3 DNA. The D gene is left open where the match is weak. Size is omitted from some rows. Given values are once, few, many or a class for expanded clones.

NA TRBJ2-4 NA TRBV2 CASTGSPAGKNIQYF TGTGCCAGCACCGGCAGCCCGGCGGGCAAAAACATTCAGTACTTC
TRBD1 TRBJ1-1 NA TRBV30 CAWSFTGGPEAFF TGTGCCTGGAGTTTTACAGGGGGTCCTGAAGCTTTCTTT
TRBD1 TRBJ2-7 once TRBV29-1 CSGRQGHEQYF TGCAGCGGCCGACAGGGCCACGAGCAGTACTTC
TRBD2 TRBJ2-3 few TRBV24-1 CATSDRTSGRVTDTQYF TGTGCCACCAGTGACCGGACTAGCGGGAGGGTCACAGATACGCAGTATTTT
TRBD2 TRBJ2-7 once TRBV29-1 CSVGTSGSSEQYF TGCAGCGTTGGGACTAGCGGGAGTAGCGAGCAGTACTTC
TRBD1 TRBJ2-7 NA TRBV18 CASSPQGTGYFYEQYF TGTGCCAGCTCACCCCAGGGGACAGGGTACTTCTACGAGCAGTACTTC
TRBD2 TRBJ2-3 NA TRBV30 CAWSGGLAGVQYF TGTGCCTGGAGTGGAGGTCTAGCGGGGGTGCAGTATTTT
TRBD1 TRBJ2-1 few TRBV3-1/TRBV3-2 CASSRGQGIRGDEQFF TGTGCCAGCAGCCGAGGACAGGGAATACGCGGCGATGAGCAGTTCTTC
TRBD1 TRBJ2-3 NA TRBV27 CASSPTTSGGADTQYF TGTGCCAGCAGCCCCACGACGTCAGGGGGCGCAGATACGCAGTATTTT
TRBD2 TRBJ2-7 NA TRBV6-5 CASTVGLAGGKQYF TGTGCCAGCACGGTGGGACTAGCGGGGGGGAAGCAGTACTTC
NA TRBJ1-3 few TRBV29-1 CSVSGTSGNTIYF TGCAGCGTTTCAGGAACCTCTGGAAACACCATATATTTT
TRBD2 TRBJ2-7 many TRBV19 CASSRGLAHFYEQYF TGTGCCAGTAGTAGGGGACTAGCCCACTTCTACGAGCAGTACTTC
TRBD1 TRBJ1-4 NA TRBV25-1 CASSEYGGQSNEKLFF TGTGCCAGCAGTGAATACGGGGGACAGTCTAATGAAAAACTGTTTTTT
TRBD2 TRBJ2-5 NA TRBV9 CASSPTIGQGGTSGMGETQYF TGTGCCAGCAGCCCGACGATCGGACAGGGAGGGACTAGCGGGATGGGAGAGACCCAGTACTTC
TRBD2 TRBJ2-1 NA TRBV23-1 CASSQPGLACDEQFF TGCGCCAGCAGTCAACCGGGACTAGCTTGCGATGAGCAGTTCTTC
NA TRBJ2-4 NA TRBV6-2/TRBV6-3 CASSYATPAKNIQYF TGTGCCAGCAGTTACGCGACACCCGCCAAAAACATTCAGTACTTC
TRBD1 TRBJ2-1 NA TRBV11-3 CASSLETTGEKFF TGTGCCAGCAGCTTAGAAACGACAGGGGAAAAGTTCTTC
NA TRBJ2-7 once TRBV6-6 CASSYGQLSYEQYF TGTGCCAGCAGTTACGGGCAGCTCTCCTACGAGCAGTACTTC
TRBD2 TRBJ2-1 few TRBV6-2/TRBV6-3 CASSYLQREEGEQFF TGTGCCAGCAGTTACCTCCAGCGGGAAGAAGGTGAGCAGTTCTTC
TRBD1 TRBJ1-1 NA TRBV5-1 CASSFDRGPTEAFF TGCGCCAGCAGCTTTGACAGGGGGCCCACTGAAGCTTTCTTT
TRBD1 TRBJ1-2 NA TRBV19 CASSMGSTGVDGYTF TGTGCCAGTAGTATGGGGTCGACAGGGGTGGATGGCTACACCTTC
NA TRBJ2-4 NA TRBV5-1 CASSGGQPKNIQYF TGCGCCAGCAGCGGAGGACAGCCCAAAAACATTCAGTACTTC
TRBD1 TRBJ1-6 NA TRBV7-2 CASSFGTAYNSPLHF TGTGCCAGCAGCTTTGGGACAGCCTATAATTCACCCCTCCACTTT
NA TRBJ2-7 NA TRBV30 CAWSFTYEQYF TGTGCCTGGAGTTTTACCTACGAGCAGTACTTC